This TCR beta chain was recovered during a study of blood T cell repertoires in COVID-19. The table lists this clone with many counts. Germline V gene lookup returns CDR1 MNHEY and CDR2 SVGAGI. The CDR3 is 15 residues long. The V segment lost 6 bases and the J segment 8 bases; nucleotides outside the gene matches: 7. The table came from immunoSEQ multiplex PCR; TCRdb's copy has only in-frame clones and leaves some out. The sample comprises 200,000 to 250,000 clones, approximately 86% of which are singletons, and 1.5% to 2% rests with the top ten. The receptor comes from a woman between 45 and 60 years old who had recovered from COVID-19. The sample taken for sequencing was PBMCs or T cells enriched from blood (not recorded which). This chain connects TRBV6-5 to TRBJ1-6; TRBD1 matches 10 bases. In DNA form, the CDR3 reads TGTGCCAGCAGGCGCACCGGGACAGGGGATTCACCCCTCCACTTT. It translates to CASRRTGTGDSPLHF.